The next 24 T cell receptor beta chains were all read from a single sample in a study of shared clonotypes between healthy human individuals. Clones were read by immunoSEQ multiplex PCR, and TCRdb kept only the in-frame ones, dropping some. The data show roughly 2,300,000 clones, about 90% seen once. The sequencing sample was made of naive CD4+ T cells from PBMCs. Subset here: CD45RA+ positively selected. All receptors come from a man between 18 and 35 years old in good health. Some clones in this sample may be carry-over from other donors' samples.

The J gene is TRBJ2-3, the V gene TRBV29-1, with D maybe TRBD1 (6 bases). The CDR3 loop spans 14 amino acids. Per germline, CDR1 SQVTM and CDR2 ANQGSEA. The V end was cut by 5 bases, the J end by 0 bases, with 12 bases between. The CDR3 DNA follows: TGCAGCGTTTTGGACAGTCCTAGCACAGATACGCAGTATTTT. This gives the protein CSVLDSPSTDTQYF.

The V gene is TRBV7-2, the J gene TRBJ2-7; D tentatively fits TRBD1 or TRBD2 (5 bases each). CDR1 and CDR2 (germline): SGHTA, FQGNSA. The length of the CDR3 is 14 residues. V was cut by 6 bases and J by 4 bases, with 16 bases left in between. The CDR3 is CASRTTGTAYEQYF. CDR3 in DNA: TGTGCCAGCAGAACGACCGGGACGGCTTACGAGCAGTACTTC.

This chain joins TRBV7-8 and TRBJ2-5; the match to TRBD1 covers 8 bases. The assigned J gene may be wrong: the sequence end matches TRBJ2-7 better. Germline CDR1 is SGHVS and CDR2 is FQNEAQ. The CDR3 has 15 amino acids. In nucleotides, the CDR3 is TGTGCCAGCAGCTTAGGGGTCAGGGGGCCCTACGAGCAGTACTTC. As protein: CASSLGVRGPYEQYF.

Concerning this clone: Other DNA sequences from this sample encode an identical CDR3 as well. This sequence joins TRBV7-9 and TRBJ1-4; D uncertain. This CDR3 region has 12 residues. The germline V gene encodes CDR1 SEHNR and CDR2 FQNEAQ (reference sequence). The V gene lost 1 base and the J gene lost 7 bases, with 4 bases spanning the gap. CDR3 in DNA: TGTGCCAGCAGCTTAGAGGCTGAAAAACTGTTTTTT. Its protein is CASSLEAEKLFF.

The gene calls are TRBV27 and TRBJ2-7; TRBD2 agrees at 11 bases. Per germline, CDR1 MNHEY and CDR2 SMNVEV (reference sequence). This CDR3 spans 15 amino acids. V trimming: 6 bases; J trimming: 2 bases; junction bases outside the gene matches: 6. CDR3 nucleotides: TGTGCCAGCAGACGCGGGACTAGCGGAGCCTACGAGCAGTACTTC. It encodes CASRRGTSGAYEQYF.

V and J are TRBV25-1 and TRBJ2-2, with TRBD1 as a possible D gene (5 bases). Deletions cut 5 bases from V and 6 bases from J, with 10 bases between. From germline, CDR1 is MGHDK and CDR2 SYGVNS. This CDR3 comprises 13 residues. CDR3 amino acids: CASSPQGSGELFF. As DNA, the CDR3 is TGTGCCAGCAGTCCGCAGGGTTCCGGGGAGCTGTTTTTT. Looking up the rest from reference TRBV25-1 and TRBJ2-2 gives the full variable domain: EADIYQTPRYLVIGTGKKITLECSQTMGHDKMYWYQQDPGMELHLIHYSYGVNSTEKGDLSSESTVSRIRTEHFPLTLESARPSHTSQYLCASSPQGSGELFFGEGSRLTVL.

The genes are TRBV4-1 and TRBJ1-2, with D perhaps matching TRBD1 (5 bases). This CDR3 is 12 amino acids long. The germline CDR1 and CDR2 sequences are MGHRA and YSYEKL. The V end was cut by 2 bases, the J end by 9 bases, with 10 bases between. In DNA, the CDR3 is TGCGCCAGCAGCCAACAGGACATTAGCTACACCTTC. Its translation is CASSQQDISYTF.

The CDR3 DNA is TGTGCCTGGAGTGAAAGGGGGCGCGGCTATGGCTACACCTTC. It yields the protein CAWSERGRGYGYTF. V is TRBV30 and J is TRBJ1-2, with TRBD1 matching 7 bases. The CDR3 loop spans 14 amino acids. Germline lookup yields CDR1 GTSNPN and CDR2 SVGIG (reference sequence). Unmatched junction bases numbered 6, after V lost 1 base and J lost 4 bases.

The V call is TRBV28, the J call TRBJ2-7, with 8 bases identical to TRBD2. With V trimmed by 6 bases and J by 1 base, 8 bases remained unmatched. CDR1 and CDR2 (germline): MDHEN, SYDVKM. This CDR3 spans 15 amino acids. The CDR3 sequence is CASSPGGPRSYEQYF. In DNA, the CDR3 is TGTGCCAGCAGCCCGGGAGGGCCAAGATCCTACGAGCAGTACTTC.

To note about this clone: The same CDR3 arises from other DNA sequences in this sample as well. The V gene is TRBV7-9, the J gene TRBJ2-5; D not resolved. Trimming pared 5 bases from V and 4 bases from J, leaving 11 bases between. Germline V gives CDR1 SEHNR, CDR2 FQNEAQ (reference sequence). The CDR3 covers 13 residues. The CDR3 loop is CASSVLGGETQYF. In nucleotides, the CDR3 is TGTGCCAGCAGCGTACTTGGTGGAGAGACCCAGTACTTC.

This chain connects TRBV6-5 to TRBJ1-5; D call uncertain. The CDR3 runs 14 residues. V lost 7 bases and J lost 5, with 15 bases in between. The germline CDR1 and CDR2 sequences are MNHEY and SVGAGI. This CDR3 reads CASTRYPGDQPQHF. DNA of the CDR3: TGTGCCAGCACCCGATACCCGGGTGATCAGCCCCAGCATTTT.

V and J are TRBV5-1 and TRBJ1-1; D might be TRBD1 (5 bases). The CDR3 contains 15 residues. CDR1 is SGHRS, CDR2 YFSETQ, per germline. Trimming took 1 base from V and 5 from J, leaving 15 bases between them. The CDR3 nucleotides are TGCGCCAGCAGCTTGTCCGGGCAGGGCTGGACTGAAGCTTTCTTT. Amino acids: CASSLSGQGWTEAFF.

V is TRBV18 and J is TRBJ2-5, with TRBD2 as a possible D gene (6 bases). Germline CDR1 reads KGHSH; CDR2 reads LQKENI. The length of the CDR3 is 15 residues. V lost 2 bases, J lost 5 bases, and 15 bases lay in between. CDR3 loop: CASSPGLGGEETQYF. The DNA of the CDR3 is TGTGCCAGCTCACCAGGGTTGGGAGGAGAGGAGACCCAGTACTTC.

V is TRBV5-1 and J is TRBJ2-3; TRBD2 matches at 11 bases. CDR1 SGHRS and CDR2 YFSETQ come from the germline V gene. V dropped 0 bases and J dropped 4; count of bases not matched to a gene: 10. The CDR3 covers 18 residues. DNA of the CDR3: TGCGCCAGCAGCTTGGGTACTAGCGGGAGAGGTAGCGCAGATACGCAGTATTTT. Its translation: CASSLGTSGRGSADTQYF.

In DNA form, the CDR3 reads TGTGCCAGCAGCGCTAGCGGGGGCTACGAGCAGTACTTC. Amino acid sequence: CASSASGGYEQYF. V and J are TRBV4-2 and TRBJ2-7, with TRBD2 matching over 10 bases. Unmatched junction bases numbered 1, after V lost 5 bases and J lost 3 bases. CDR1 and CDR2 (germline): LGHNA, YNFKEQ. CDR3 length: 13 amino acids.

This clone was seen a single time. The chain links TRBV29-1 to TRBJ1-1; TRBD1 is a possible D gene (5 bases). Trimming took off 3 bases at V and 3 bases at J, with 17 bases between the two ends. The CDR3 sequence is 15 residues long. Germline assignment: CDR1 SQVTM and CDR2 ANQGSEA. The CDR3 reads CSVDPQRGRYTEAFF. CDR3 nucleotides: TGCAGCGTTGACCCGCAGCGGGGACGTTACACTGAAGCTTTCTTT.

The chain couples TRBV29-1 to TRBJ2-7, with 13 bases aligning to TRBD2. V was pared by 7 bases and J by 3 bases, with 3 bases of the junction left unmatched. Germline CDR1 and CDR2: SQVTM and ANQGSEA. This CDR3 is 13 amino acids long. CDR3 loop: CSARTSGSYEQYF. DNA for the CDR3: TGCAGCGCCCGGACTAGCGGGAGCTACGAGCAGTACTTC.

V is TRBV6-9 and J is TRBJ2-7; weak D call: TRBD2 (6 bases). Trimming removed 2 bases from V and 7 bases from J, with 24 bases in between. Germline V gene lookup returns CDR1 MNHGY and CDR2 SVAAGI. The CDR3 contains 17 residues. The DNA for the CDR3 is TGTGCCAGCAGTTATGGGTTCGTCGGTGGATCCGGGGGTGAGCAGTACTTC. Amino acids: CASSYGFVGGSGGEQYF.

V is TRBV28 and J is TRBJ2-1, with D possibly matching TRBD2 (6 bases). V was clipped by 4 bases and J by 5 bases, with 12 bases between them. Germline V gene sequence: CDR1 MDHEN, CDR2 SYDVKM. CDR3 size: 14 residues. CDR3 coding DNA: TGTGCCAGCAGTTCCCCTGGCGGGAACAATGAGCAGTTCTTC. Translated, it gives CASSSPGGNNEQFF.

Concerning this clone: This sample also contains other DNA sequences that code for the same CDR3. The chain employs TRBV28 and TRBJ2-7; no clear D. Germline loops: CDR1 MDHEN, CDR2 SYDVKM. The CDR3 covers 15 residues. Trimming pared 3 bases from V and 0 bases from J, leaving 12 bases between. For the CDR3, the DNA is TGTGCCAGCAGTTTCGGATTACCGAGCTCCTACGAGCAGTACTTC. It codes for CASSFGLPSSYEQYF.

The rearrangement joins TRBV6-1 to TRBJ2-6; 7 bases are shared with TRBD2. In germline, CDR1 is MNHNS, CDR2 SASEGT. With V trimmed by 4 bases and J by 0 bases, 3 bases remained unmatched. The CDR3 is made up of 16 amino acids. The DNA for the CDR3 is TGTGCCAGCAGTGGGGAGGGCGCCTCTGGGGCCAACGTCCTGACTTTC. It codes for CASSGEGASGANVLTF.

This clone was seen once. V gene TRBV6-1 combines with J gene TRBJ1-4; D call uncertain. Germline assignment: CDR1 MNHNS and CDR2 SASEGT. CDR3 length equals 14 residues. Trimming stripped 2 bases from V and 5 bases from J, with 9 bases between. The chain's CDR3 is CASSERRGNEKLFF. CDR3 DNA sequence: TGTGCCAGCAGTGAACGTCGGGGAAATGAAAAACTGTTTTTT.

CDR3 DNA sequence: TGTGCCAGCAGCCCCGGGACCAGTCCGGACATTCAGTACTTC. Translating gives CASSPGTSPDIQYF. The chain recombines TRBV7-2 with TRBJ2-4, with D possibly being TRBD1 or TRBD2 (5 bases each). V gave up 5 bases and J gave up 8 bases, with 16 bases separating them. Germline V gene lookup returns CDR1 SGHTA and CDR2 FQGNSA. This CDR3 has 14 residues. The whole variable domain, remainder taken from reference TRBV7-2 and TRBJ2-4, is GAGVSQSPSNKVTEKGKDVELRCDPISGHTALYWYRQSLGQGLEFLIYFQGNSAPDKSGLPSDRFSAERTGGSVSTLTIQRTQQEDSAVYLCASSPGTSPDIQYFGAGTRLSVL.

CDR3 protein: CASSLVSLAGTYEQYF. In DNA, the CDR3 is TGTGCCAGCAGCTTAGTTTCCCTAGCGGGTACCTACGAGCAGTACTTC. The gene calls are TRBV7-2 and TRBJ2-7; TRBD2 matches 8 bases. J lost 2 bases, V lost 1 base, and 7 bases had no gene match. This CDR3 has 16 residues. Germline assignment: CDR1 SGHTA and CDR2 FQGNSA.